These 28 T cell receptor beta chains share one sample of origin, sequenced in a study of blood T cell repertoires in COVID-19. Profiled with immunoSEQ multiplex PCR; TCRdb holds only in-frame clones, not every one. The sample lists fewer than 150,000 clones, under 90% occurring once. The specimen was peripheral blood. The receptors come from an elderly woman in a cohort sampled during active or convalescent COVID-19.

This sequence joins TRBV5-1 and TRBJ1-1, with unresolved D. The CDR3 consists of 18 residues. Germline CDR1 is SGHRS and CDR2 is YFSETQ. Trimming pared 1 base from V and 0 bases from J, leaving 19 bases between. Here the CDR3 DNA reads TGCGCCAGCAGCTTGATGCCGGGGTTGTTGGGTATGAACACTGAAGCTTTCTTT. This codes for CASSLMPGLLGMNTEAFF.

This clone was observed a handful of times. The rearrangement links TRBV5-4 to TRBJ2-1, with D possibly TRBD1 on 5 matching bases. This CDR3 is 15 amino acids long. Trimming took off 4 bases at V and 1 base at J, with 12 bases between the two ends. Germline V gene lookup returns CDR1 SGHNT and CDR2 YYREEE (reference sequence). The CDR3: CASSTDRASYNEQFF. CDR3 nucleotides: TGTGCCAGCAGCACCGACAGAGCATCCTACAATGAGCAGTTCTTC. Together with reference TRBV5-4 and TRBJ2-1, the CDR3 gives the full variable domain: ETGVTQSPTHLIKTRGQQVTLRCSSQSGHNTVSWYQQALGQGPQFIFQYYREEENGRGNFPPRFSGLQFPNYSSELNVNALELDDSALYLCASSTDRASYNEQFFGPGTRLTVL.

The V and J genes are TRBV6-5 and TRBJ1-2; tentatively, D is TRBD1 (6 bases). CDR1 and CDR2 (germline): MNHEY, SVGAGI. With 0 bases removed from V and 4 bases from J, the gap between germline ends came to 6 bases. This CDR3 region has 13 residues. The CDR3 here is CASSYSGAYGYTF. CDR3 nucleotide sequence: TGTGCCAGCAGTTACTCGGGGGCCTATGGCTACACCTTC.

This chain uses TRBV9 with TRBJ1-2; a possible D gene is TRBD1 (6 bases). The CDR3 runs to 16 residues. Germline-derived CDR1 and CDR2 are SGDLS and YYNGEE. Trimming shortened V by 4 bases and J by 3 bases, and 19 bases separated the two germline ends. The CDR3 region has the DNA TGTGCCAGCAGCCCAGGAGACGACAGGCTCTACTATGGCTACACCTTC. Translating gives CASSPGDDRLYYGYTF.

This clone was recorded at least ten times. Compared with germline, one end of the junction differs, possibly owing to a read error. The chain has TRBV11-1 and TRBJ2-3; the match to TRBD2 covers 9 bases. The CDR3 covers 12 residues. Germline CDR1 reads SGHAT; CDR2 reads FQDESV (reference sequence). As DNA, the CDR3 is TGTGCCAGCAGCTTATTCGGGACTAGCCAAATTTTT. Its translation is CASSLFGTSQIF.

The genes are TRBV12-3 or TRBV12-4 and TRBJ1-5, with a weak D call TRBD1 (6 bases). The CDR3 is 13 amino acids. V was shortened by 8 bases and J by 10 bases, with 18 bases between the two germline ends. The CDR3 sequence is CASRKGPGAPQHF. CDR3 DNA sequence: TGTGCCAGCCGAAAAGGTCCAGGGGCACCCCAGCATTTT.

The rearrangement joins TRBV10-3 to TRBJ1-2, with 9 bases identical to TRBD1. J was trimmed by 2 bases and V by 7 bases; bases with no gene match: 5. The CDR3 is 14 residues long. Per germline, CDR1 ENHRY and CDR2 SYGVKD. In nucleotides, the CDR3 is TGTGCCATCACACAGGGGGCGTTGAACTATGGCTACACCTTC. Its protein product is CAITQGALNYGYTF.

V and J are TRBV7-9 and TRBJ2-7; TRBD2 might be the D (5 bases). This CDR3 contains 13 residues. CDR1 is SEHNR and CDR2 is FQNEAQ in the germline V gene (reference sequence). The ends were cut back, 5 bases at V and 3 bases at J, with 11 bases in the middle. Here the CDR3 DNA reads TGTGCCAGCAGCCGGACGGGGATCTACGAGCAGTACGTC. This gives the protein CASSRTGIYEQYV.

The V call is TRBV2, the J call TRBJ1-6; tentatively, D is TRBD1 (5 bases). This CDR3 contains 12 residues. CDR1 is SNHLY and CDR2 is FYNNEI in the germline V gene. V lost 6 bases and J lost 13, with 13 bases in between. As DNA, the CDR3 is TGTGCCAGCAGCCCCCAGGGTTGGCCCCTCCACTTT. Its translation: CASSPQGWPLHF.

The rearrangement joins TRBV6-4 to TRBJ2-3, with D possibly being TRBD2 (7 bases). Germline lookup yields CDR1 MRHNA and CDR2 SNTAGT. Deletions cut 2 bases from V and 2 bases from J, with 8 bases between. There are 14 residues in the CDR3. CDR3 residues: CASSDGGATDTQYF. The DNA of the CDR3 is TGTGCCAGCAGTGACGGGGGGGCCACAGATACGCAGTATTTT.

This clone was detected a few times. The chain uses TRBV5-1 and TRBJ1-2, with D hard to call. Trimming removed 0 bases from V and 7 bases from J, with 7 bases in between. Germline V gene data show CDR1 as SGHRS and CDR2 as YFSETQ. This CDR3 contains 12 residues. The CDR3 spells CASSLGQAGYTF. The CDR3, as DNA: TGCGCCAGCAGCTTGGGGCAGGCTGGCTACACCTTC.

V gene TRBV5-4 combines with J gene TRBJ2-5, with 11 nucleotides matching TRBD1. The CDR3 is 15 amino acids. Losses at the gene ends were 5 bases for V and 4 bases for J; bases not matched to a gene: 7. Germline-derived CDR1 and CDR2 are SGHNT and YYREEE (reference sequence). CDR3 loop: CASRMTGQGVETQYF. In DNA, the CDR3 is TGTGCCAGCAGGATGACGGGACAGGGGGTAGAGACCCAGTACTTC.

The chain employs TRBV5-1 and TRBJ1-2; TRBD1 matches 8 bases. In germline, CDR1 is SGHRS, CDR2 YFSETQ. The V segment lost 8 bases and the J segment 8 bases; nucleotides outside the gene matches: 11. The CDR3 runs 13 residues. This CDR3 is CASGQGNSPGYTF. The DNA of the CDR3 is TGCGCCAGTGGACAGGGTAACTCACCCGGCTACACCTTC.

This clone has only one observation. This chain links TRBV6-2 or TRBV6-3 with TRBJ2-5, with TRBD2 matching 7 bases. The J segment lost 9 bases and the V segment lost 0 bases, leaving 7 bases of the junction unmatched. Germline V gene data show CDR1 as MNHEY and CDR2 as SVGEGT. The CDR3 contains 14 residues. CDR3 DNA: TGTGCCAGCAGTTACTCGGGACTACCCCATTCCCAGTACTTC. It encodes CASSYSGLPHSQYF.

The chain is built from TRBV3-1 (or the pseudogene TRBV3-2) and TRBJ2-1, with 7 bases lining up with TRBD1. Germline V gene data show CDR1 as LGHDT and CDR2 as YNNKEL (reference sequence). The V gene end was trimmed by 4 bases and the J gene end by 10 bases; junction bases not matched to a gene: 4. There are 12 residues in the CDR3. CDR3 loop: CASSRGTVEQFF. The CDR3 bases are TGTGCCAGCAGCCGGGGGACAGTCGAGCAGTTCTTC.

This chain connects TRBV24-1 to TRBJ2-2, with 16 bases identical to TRBD2. The trim removed 3 bases at V and 5 bases at J, leaving 8 bases unmatched. This CDR3 has 19 residues. CDR1 and CDR2 (germline): KGHDR, SFDVKD. The CDR3 region has the DNA TGTGCCACCAGTGATCATGCCGGGACTAGCGGGGGGGAAACCGGGGAGCTGTTTTTT. Translated: CATSDHAGTSGGETGELFF.

The rearrangement joins TRBV9 to TRBJ1-2; possibly TRBD1 for D (6 bases). There are 16 residues in the CDR3. Germline CDR1 reads SGDLS; CDR2 reads YYNGEE. V was clipped by 0 bases and J by 4 bases, with 16 bases between them. The CDR3 protein is CASSVVRRDRSYGYTF. CDR3 sequence (DNA): TGTGCCAGCAGCGTAGTTCGAAGAGACAGGAGCTATGGCTACACCTTC.

The genes are TRBV7-9 and TRBJ1-2; 7 bases map to TRBD1. V was pared by 5 bases and J by 9 bases, with 18 bases of the junction left unmatched. Germline CDR1 SEHNR, CDR2 FQNEAQ (reference sequence). The CDR3 spans 16 residues. CDR3 nucleotide sequence: TGTGCCAGCAGCCCTAGGGCGGGTGGGACAGTACAGAGCTACACCTTC. Its protein is CASSPRAGGTVQSYTF.

CDR3 region: CASSLGDRGSETQYF. The CDR3, as DNA: TGTGCCAGTAGTCTTGGGGACAGGGGGTCGGAGACCCAGTACTTC. V gene TRBV19 combines with J gene TRBJ2-5; TRBD1 aligns across 11 bases. With V trimmed by 5 bases and J by 5 bases, 7 bases remained unmatched. CDR3 length equals 15 residues. Germline loops: CDR1 LNHDA, CDR2 SQIVND (reference sequence).

The chain has TRBV5-4 and TRBJ1-1; TRBD1 matches at 7 bases. The CDR3 sequence is 14 residues long. With V trimmed by 0 bases and J by 5 bases, 4 bases remained unmatched. The germline gives CDR1 SGHNT, CDR2 YYREEE (reference sequence). Written as DNA, the CDR3 is TGTGCCAGCAGCTTGGAAGGGGGCCGGACTGAAGCTTTCTTT. Amino acids: CASSLEGGRTEAFF.

This rearrangement joins TRBV28 to TRBJ2-2; D gene uncertain. The length of the CDR3 is 11 residues. Germline assignment: CDR1 MDHEN and CDR2 SYDVKM. The V and J ends lost 6 bases and 8 bases respectively, with 7 bases between them. CDR3 nucleotides: TGTGCCAGCAGGTCCCGTGGGGAGCTGTTTTTT. This codes for CASRSRGELFF.

The chain's CDR3 is CASKDRGDTIYF. CDR3 sequence (DNA): TGTGCCAGCAAAGACAGGGGGGACACCATATATTTT. The rearrangement uses TRBV6-5 and TRBJ1-3, with TRBD1 identical over 9 bases. This CDR3 has 12 amino acids. Per germline, CDR1 MNHEY and CDR2 SVGAGI. The V segment lost 7 bases and the J segment 8 bases; nucleotides outside the gene matches: 3.

This chain joins TRBV30 and TRBJ2-7, with D possibly TRBD2 on 6 matching bases. Germline lookup yields CDR1 GTSNPN and CDR2 SVGIG (reference sequence). Between the trimmed V and J ends, which lost 4 bases and 3 bases, there was a span of 16 bases. The CDR3 runs to 14 residues. DNA of the CDR3: TGTGCCTGGACCGTGGGGACTTTTGGCTACGAGCAGTACTTC. Amino acids: CAWTVGTFGYEQYF. Filled out from reference TRBV30 and TRBJ2-7, the complete variable domain reads SQTIHQWPATLVQPVGSPLSLECTVEGTSNPNLYWYRQAAGRGLQLLFYSVGIGQISSEVPQNLSASRPQDRQFILSSKKLLLSDSGFYLCAWTVGTFGYEQYFGPGTRLTVT.

This rearrangement joins TRBV5-6 to TRBJ1-5, with D tentatively TRBD1 (6 bases). From germline, CDR1 is SGHDT and CDR2 YYEEEE. V was trimmed by 3 bases and J by 3 bases, leaving 13 bases between them. The CDR3 is 15 residues long. CDR3 sequence reads: CASSSQGFNNQPQHF. CDR3 DNA sequence: TGTGCCAGCAGCTCACAGGGTTTTAACAATCAGCCCCAGCATTTT.

This clone came up once. The V and J genes are TRBV5-4 and TRBJ1-1; D may be TRBD1 (5 bases). The CDR3 is 14 amino acids. CDR1 and CDR2 (germline): SGHNT, YYREEE (reference sequence). V was pared by 0 bases and J by 3 bases, with 9 bases between. The CDR3 sequence is CASSLEGRYTEAFF. CDR3 bases: TGTGCCAGCAGCTTGGAGGGGAGGTACACTGAAGCTTTCTTT.

The chain uses TRBV7-8 and TRBJ2-2; no reliable D call. V lost 5 bases to trimming and J lost 7 bases, with 14 bases between them. There are 14 residues in the CDR3. Germline CDR1 reads SGHVS; CDR2 reads FQNEAQ. The CDR3 DNA is TGTGCCAGCAGCCCGAGAGAAAACTTCGGGGAGCTGTTTTTT. Translating gives CASSPRENFGELFF.

The chain carries TRBV6-5 and TRBJ2-5; 7 nucleotides align to TRBD1. CDR1 is MNHEY and CDR2 is SVGAGI in the germline V gene. The V gene end was trimmed by 0 bases and the J gene end by 4 bases; junction bases not matched to a gene: 8. The CDR3 extends over 16 amino acids. DNA of the CDR3: TGTGCCAGCAGTTACTCAGTCACAGGGGTCCCAGAGACCCAGTACTTC. Amino acid sequence: CASSYSVTGVPETQYF.

The chain joins TRBV5-5 to TRBJ1-3; a possible D gene is TRBD1 (5 bases). Trimming took 0 bases from V and 0 from J, leaving 7 bases between them. Germline values: CDR1 SGHKS, CDR2 YYEKEE (reference sequence). The CDR3 spans 15 residues. The CDR3 spells CASSLGQSSGNTIYF. The CDR3 region has the DNA TGTGCCAGCAGCTTGGGACAGAGCTCTGGAAACACCATATATTTT. The full variable domain, its missing parts supplied by reference TRBV5-5 and TRBJ1-3, is DAGVTQSPTHLIKTRGQQVTLRCSPISGHKSVSWYQQVLGQGPQFIFQYYEKEERGRGNFPDRFSARQFPNYSSELNVNALLLGDSALYLCASSLGQSSGNTIYFGEGSWLTVV.